Detailed here is one T cell receptor (beta chain). Its antigen is still unknown. The data are from a study of T-cell memory formation after mild COVID-19. Study-wide context: Across donors, TCR clusters were largely donor specific. Overall study results and limits: Some SARS-CoV-2-responding clones were already detected in memory before infection.

The germline CDR1 and CDR2 sequences are PRHDT and FYEKMQ (reference sequence). The CDR3 spans 14 residues. The V gene lost 0 bases and the J gene lost 6 bases, with 12 bases spanning the gap. MiXCR was run by TCRdb on the 5' RACE reads, yielding one entry per CDR3 protein. This sample has over 150,000 distinct CDR3 sequences; about a fifth occur once, and the top ten carry about 21%. Specimen: PBMCs or a T cell subset sorted from them (not recorded which). V gene TRBV13 combines with J gene TRBJ2-7; perhaps TRBD1 as D (6 bases). This clonotype originated in an adult woman who had mild COVID-19 (a few samples of this study predate the infection). Cell type and time point are not known. CDR3 coding DNA: TGTGCCAGCAGCTTAGGACAGGGCTCGAGCGAGCAGTACTTC. Translation: CASSLGQGSSEQYF.